The clone carrying this TCR beta chain appeared a few times. What it recognizes is unknown. This specimen comes from a study of T cell responses to AZD1222 COVID-19 vaccine. General study findings and limits: Variant regions that are unmutated are reportedly the target of nearly half of spike-specific TCRs. Donor demographics were predominantly white British with a female majority; clonal diversity may be underestimated.

Germline V gives CDR1 MNHEY, CDR2 SVGAGI. Trimming removed 0 bases from V and 10 bases from J, with 13 bases in between. This CDR3 is 13 amino acids long. Clones were read by immunoSEQ multiplex PCR, and TCRdb kept only the in-frame ones, dropping some. The sample shows around 150,000 clones, about 90% of them seen only once. This specimen was peripheral blood, taken on day 0 of MenACWY control vaccination. This clonotype was sampled from an adult in good health. The chain links TRBV6-5 to TRBJ2-7; D possibly corresponds to TRBD2 (5 bases). The CDR3 sequence: CASSYSAGDYQYF. CDR3 bases: TGTGCCAGCAGTTACTCGGCGGGCGACTACCAGTACTTC.